The T cell receptor beta chain under discussion was sequenced for a study of memory CD4+ T cells and cytomegalovirus serostatus. Study results and limitations: CD4+ memory repertoires contained 67 of 164 reported CMV TCRbeta sequences. Suggested: most of the CMV-linked TCR signature lies in CD4+ memory cells.

Single viable CD3+CD4+CD8-CD45RO+ cells were sorted as the memory CD4+ T cells. Remarks on this clone: The antigen is unknown.

In the authors' workflow: After removing out-of-frame reads, under 2.5 million distinct TCRbeta sequences remained. Some clones are missing from TCRdb's copy, which holds only in-frame ones; the method was immunoSEQ multiplex PCR. D and trimming were read from the DNA, whereas the V and J calls and clone size are those reported in that table. The sample consists of about 75,000 clones, 75% to 85% of them appearing once. CDR3 length: 16 residues. Looked up from germline, CDR1 is SEHNR and CDR2 is FQNEAQ (reference sequence). With V trimmed by 2 bases and J by 3 bases, 4 bases remained unmatched. The gene calls are TRBV7-9 and TRBJ2-4; 10 bases line up with TRBD2. Source material: memory CD4+ T cells from blood. This sequence was found in an adult in good health and CMV-seropositive. The CDR3 coding sequence is TGTGCCAGCAGCTTATGGACTAGCGGTTTCAAAAACATTCAGTACTTC. Translated, it gives CASSLWTSGFKNIQYF.